This T cell receptor beta chain was profiled in a study of regulatory T cells in long-lasting Graves disease. The time point is: persistent/refractory GD, antithyroid drugs over 5 years with positive TRAb. The TCR library was made from RNA that had been extracted from PBMCs in TRIzol. According to the study, TCR beta libraries were built with iRepertoire HTBI primers and CDR3-region Arm-PCR. Using its own MiXCR run on the multiplex PCR reads, TCRdb lists one record per CDR3 protein. The sample includes approximately 690,000 distinct CDR3 sequences, around 30% of them seen just once. To note about this clonotype: Its target is not known.

Germline CDR1 is SGHTA and CDR2 is FQGNSA. This CDR3 is built from 15 residues. Losses at the gene ends were 1 base for V and 6 bases for J; bases not matched to a gene: 5. Study results and limitations: Newly diagnosed disease favored TRBV20-1 and TRBJ2-1 over persistent disease.

The sequence was collected from a female donor with Graves disease. Sequencing was performed on peripheral blood mononuclear cells (PBMCs), taken when the disease was refractory, from a patient treated with antithyroid drugs. This chain uses TRBV7-2 with TRBJ1-4, with 7 bases matching TRBD1. CDR3 DNA sequence: TGTGCCAGCAGCTTAGGACAGGGACGGCATGAAAAACTGTTTTTT. This sequence encodes CASSLGQGRHEKLFF.